The present T cell receptor (beta chain) was sequenced within a study of blood T cell repertoires in COVID-19. In the study overall: T cells, B-cell-depleted T cells, or PBMCs supplied cDNA or gDNA.

Deletions cut 0 bases from V and 5 bases from J, with 17 bases between. This CDR3 contains 16 residues. Germline CDR1 is SGHRS and CDR2 is YFSETQ. Clones were sequenced by immunoSEQ multiplex PCR, and TCRdb holds only the in-frame ones, with some missing. The repertoire has roughly 230,000 clones, about 80% of them found once; the top ten carry 4% to 5.5%. The specimen was peripheral blood. The sequence was obtained from a man aged 50 to 60 with active or convalescent COVID-19. The chain employs TRBV5-1 and TRBJ2-5; tentatively, D is TRBD1 (6 bases). The CDR3: CASSLARAGDRETQYF. CDR3 bases: TGCGCCAGCAGCTTGGCCAGAGCAGGGGATAGGGAGACCCAGTACTTC.